This TCR beta chain stems from a study of blood T cell repertoires in COVID-19. Study-wide background: There were acute and convalescent COVID-19 samples, and they came from the United States, Italy and Spain.

Germline CDR1 and CDR2: MDHEN and SYDVKM. The CDR3 contains 15 residues. Trimming took off 1 base at V and 4 bases at J, with 14 bases between the two ends. Generated by immunoSEQ multiplex PCR, the TCRdb table keeps only in-frame clones and is missing some. The sample records 99,000 or so clones, roughly 80% being singletons. This TCR was recovered from a man aged 55 to 70 with acute or convalescent COVID-19. Sequenced input: peripheral blood. The chain recombines TRBV28 with TRBJ2-7, with a possible D match to TRBD1 (5 bases). The CDR3: CASSLSPGPTYEQYF. The CDR3, as DNA: TGTGCCAGCAGTTTATCCCCAGGGCCGACTTACGAGCAGTACTTC.